This T cell receptor beta chain is from a study of post-analysis software for immune sequencing data. About the study: The patients showed relapsing-remitting, secondary progressive and progressive-relapsing multiple sclerosis courses. The study's findings and limits: Included in a set of roughly five TRBV segments more frequent in patients than controls were TRBV5-6, TRBV5-1 and TRBV20-1.

TCR beta cDNA libraries had unique molecular identifiers. Between about 0.95 and 11 million T cells gave rise to 500,000 to 650,000 cDNA molecules. Each CDR3 protein gets one entry after TCRdb re-called the PCR reads with MiXCR. The data hold about 400,000 distinct CDR3 sequences, with around a third observed a single time. V was clipped by 4 bases and J by 5 bases, with 11 bases between them. This CDR3 comprises 12 residues. From germline, CDR1 is DFQATT and CDR2 SNEGSKA (reference sequence). Comment on this clonotype: Its specificity is not known.

This clonotype originated in a girl under 18 with multiple sclerosis. The rearrangement joins TRBV20-1 to TRBJ1-1; D is possibly TRBD1 (6 bases). Sequencing was performed on blood. CDR3: CSANHRATEAFF. The CDR3 nucleotides read TGCAGTGCTAATCACAGGGCGACTGAAGCTTTCTTT.